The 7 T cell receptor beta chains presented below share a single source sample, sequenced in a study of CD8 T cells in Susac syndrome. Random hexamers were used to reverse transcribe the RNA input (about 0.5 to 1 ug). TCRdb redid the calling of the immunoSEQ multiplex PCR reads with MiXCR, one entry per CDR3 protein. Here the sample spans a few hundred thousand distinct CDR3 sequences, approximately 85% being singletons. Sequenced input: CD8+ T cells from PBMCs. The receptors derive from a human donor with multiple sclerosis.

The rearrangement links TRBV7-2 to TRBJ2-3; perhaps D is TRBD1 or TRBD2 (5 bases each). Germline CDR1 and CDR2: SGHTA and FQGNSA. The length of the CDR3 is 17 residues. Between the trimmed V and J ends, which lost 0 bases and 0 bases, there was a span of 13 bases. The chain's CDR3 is CASSLAQRGASTDTQYF. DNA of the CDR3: TGTGCCAGCAGCTTAGCGCAACGGGGCGCTAGCACAGATACGCAGTATTTT. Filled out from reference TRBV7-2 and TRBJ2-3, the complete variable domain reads GAGVSQSPSNKVTEKGKDVELRCDPISGHTALYWYRQSLGQGLEFLIYFQGNSAPDKSGLPSDRFSAERTGGSVSTLTIQRTQQEDSAVYLCASSLAQRGASTDTQYFGPGTRLTVL.

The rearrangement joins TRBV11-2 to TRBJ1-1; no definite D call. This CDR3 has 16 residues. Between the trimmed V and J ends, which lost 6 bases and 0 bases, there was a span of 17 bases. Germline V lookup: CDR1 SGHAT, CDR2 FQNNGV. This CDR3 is CASRLPRPDLNTEAFF. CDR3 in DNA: TGTGCCAGCAGACTGCCACGACCCGACCTGAACACTGAAGCTTTCTTT.

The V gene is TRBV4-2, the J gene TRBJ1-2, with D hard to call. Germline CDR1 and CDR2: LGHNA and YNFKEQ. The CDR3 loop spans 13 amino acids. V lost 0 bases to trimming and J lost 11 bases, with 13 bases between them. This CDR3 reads CASSQESNLGYTF. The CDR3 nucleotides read TGTGCCAGCAGCCAAGAGAGTAACTTGGGATACACCTTC.

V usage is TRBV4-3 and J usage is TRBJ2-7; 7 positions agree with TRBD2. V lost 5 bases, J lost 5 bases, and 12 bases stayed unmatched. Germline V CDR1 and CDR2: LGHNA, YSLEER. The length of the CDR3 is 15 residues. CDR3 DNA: TGCGCCAGCAGCAAAGGAAGCGGGATTATTAACGAGCAGTACTTC. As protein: CASSKGSGIINEQYF.

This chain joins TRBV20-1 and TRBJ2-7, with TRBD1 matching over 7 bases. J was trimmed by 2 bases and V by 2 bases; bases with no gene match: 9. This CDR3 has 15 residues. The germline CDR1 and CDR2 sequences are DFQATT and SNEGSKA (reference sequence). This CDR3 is CSARLPGQNTYEQYF. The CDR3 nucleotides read TGCAGTGCTAGATTGCCGGGACAGAACACCTACGAGCAGTACTTC.

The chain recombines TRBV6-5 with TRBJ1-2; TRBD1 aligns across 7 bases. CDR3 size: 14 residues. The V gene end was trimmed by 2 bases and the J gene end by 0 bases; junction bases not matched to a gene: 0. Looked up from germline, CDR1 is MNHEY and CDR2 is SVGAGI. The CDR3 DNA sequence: TGTGCCAGCAGTTACGGGACAGCTAACTATGGCTACACCTTC. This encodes CASSYGTANYGYTF.

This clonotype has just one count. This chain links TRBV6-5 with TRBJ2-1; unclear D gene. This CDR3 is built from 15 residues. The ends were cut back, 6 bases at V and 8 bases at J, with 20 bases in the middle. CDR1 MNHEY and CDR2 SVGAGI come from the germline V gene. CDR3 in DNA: TGTGCCAGCAGCTCTGTCGAAGACCGCATTGATGAGCAGTTCTTC. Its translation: CASSSVEDRIDEQFF.